Below are 12 T cell receptor beta chains sequenced from a single sample in a study of blood T cell repertoires in COVID-19. Repertoires were generated with immunoSEQ multiplex PCR, while TCRdb's copy carries only in-frame clones and drops some. The repertoire holds a few hundred thousand clones, 75% to 90% seen once, with around 4% in the top ten. The sequenced material came from PBMCs or T cells enriched from blood (not recorded which). The source is a woman in her thirties who had been exposed to COVID-19.

The rearrangement links TRBV24-1 to TRBJ1-1, with D maybe TRBD1 (5 bases). V lost 9 bases and J 8 bases, leaving 12 bases between the germline ends. In germline, CDR1 is KGHDR, CDR2 SFDVKD. CDR3 size: 11 residues. The CDR3 spells CATLGRREAFF. The DNA for the CDR3 is TGTGCCACCCTGGGGCGGCGAGAAGCTTTCTTT.

V gene TRBV30 combines with J gene TRBJ2-1; 9 bases fit TRBD2. This CDR3 is built from 16 residues. V shed 4 bases, J shed 3 bases, and the junction held 10 bases outside the gene matches. Germline V lookup: CDR1 GTSNPN, CDR2 SVGIG (reference sequence). DNA of the CDR3: TGTGCCTGGATTAGCGGGGGTGGGACTCACTACAATGAGCAGTTCTTC. It codes for CAWISGGGTHYNEQFF.

The chain recombines TRBV30 with TRBJ2-7, with D perhaps matching TRBD1 (6 bases). Germline assignment: CDR1 GTSNPN and CDR2 SVGIG (reference sequence). V lost 1 base, J lost 3 bases, and 16 bases lay in between. The CDR3 covers 15 residues. Written as DNA, the CDR3 is TGTGCCTGGAGTGGGGTCCAGGGGACCTACTACGAGCAGTACTTC. It codes for CAWSGVQGTYYEQYF.

The rearrangement links TRBV6-5 to TRBJ2-7; TRBD1 matches at 7 bases. V lost 5 bases, J lost 2 bases, and 6 bases stayed unmatched. This CDR3 spans 14 amino acids. Germline V gene lookup returns CDR1 MNHEY and CDR2 SVGAGI. The CDR3 loop is CASSPGTATYEQYF. As DNA, the CDR3 is TGTGCCAGCAGTCCCGGGACAGCGACCTACGAGCAGTACTTC.

V usage is TRBV5-1 and J usage is TRBJ1-1; D possibly corresponds to TRBD1 (6 bases). V shed 2 bases and J shed 7 bases, with 9 bases lying between them. Germline assignment: CDR1 SGHRS and CDR2 YFSETQ. This CDR3 spans 12 amino acids. CDR3 coding DNA: TGCGCCAGCAGCTTACAGGGAAGTGAAGCTTTCTTT. Translated: CASSLQGSEAFF. Full variable domain (missing parts from reference TRBV5-1 and TRBJ1-1): KAGVTQTPRYLIKTRGQQVTLSCSPISGHRSVSWYQQTPGQGLQFLFEYFSETQRNKGNFPGRFSGRQFSNSRSEMNVSTLELGDSALYLCASSLQGSEAFFGQGTRLTVV.

In regard to this clone: Other DNA sequences in this specimen translate into the identical CDR3. V is TRBV5-1 and J is TRBJ1-2; the D is unclear. With 0 bases removed from V and 1 base from J, the gap between germline ends came to 10 bases. Germline lookup yields CDR1 SGHRS and CDR2 YFSETQ. This CDR3 region has 15 residues. CDR3: CASSLAVGSNYGYTF. The CDR3 DNA is TGCGCCAGCAGCTTGGCCGTGGGGAGTAACTATGGCTACACCTTC.

The genes are TRBV29-1 and TRBJ2-1, with 7 bases matching TRBD1. Germline lookup yields CDR1 SQVTM and CDR2 ANQGSEA. The V gene end was trimmed by 7 bases and the J gene end by 0 bases; junction bases not matched to a gene: 3. This CDR3 is 13 amino acids long. The CDR3 DNA sequence: TGCAGCGGTACAGGGGCCTCCTACAATGAGCAGTTCTTC. Translated, it gives CSGTGASYNEQFF.

The rearrangement links TRBV11-2 to TRBJ2-7, with 7 bases matching TRBD1. Trimming removed 0 bases from V and 0 bases from J; junction bases left unmatched: 2. The CDR3 consists of 15 residues. In germline, CDR1 is SGHAT, CDR2 FQNNGV. CDR3 amino acids: CASSLETGPSYEQYF. CDR3 nucleotides: TGTGCCAGCAGCTTAGAGACAGGGCCCTCCTACGAGCAGTACTTC.

The chain recombines TRBV5-1 with TRBJ1-3, with 8 bases aligning to TRBD1. V trimming: 3 bases; J trimming: 0 bases; junction bases outside the gene matches: 5. Germline CDR1 reads SGHRS; CDR2 reads YFSETQ. CDR3 length: 16 residues. CDR3 loop: CASSSDRGTSGNTIYF. For the CDR3, the DNA is TGCGCCAGCAGCTCTGACAGGGGTACCTCTGGAAACACCATATATTTT.

This chain links TRBV6-5 with TRBJ2-2; 9 nucleotides agree with TRBD2. Unmatched junction bases numbered 6, after V lost 2 bases and J lost 8 bases. CDR3 size: 15 residues. Germline values: CDR1 MNHEY, CDR2 SVGAGI. CDR3 in DNA: TGTGCCAGCAGTTACGGCGGGGGGGCGTCAGGGGAGCTGTTTTTT. Translated: CASSYGGGASGELFF.

The gene calls are TRBV10-3 and TRBJ1-1, with D perhaps TRBD1 (6 bases). Trimming removed 6 bases from V and 3 bases from J, with 8 bases in between. CDR1 and CDR2 (germline): ENHRY, SYGVKD. The CDR3 has 12 residues. CDR3 region: CAISAGDTEAFF. CDR3 nucleotide sequence: TGTGCCATCAGCGCAGGGGACACTGAAGCTTTCTTT.

This sequence joins TRBV5-6 and TRBJ1-4; D call uncertain. This CDR3 is 14 amino acids long. Germline CDR1 is SGHDT and CDR2 is YYEEEE. V was shortened by 0 bases and J by 3 bases, with 6 bases between the two germline ends. CDR3 DNA: TGTGCCAGCAGCTTGGCCAGGTCTAATGAAAAACTGTTTTTT. This codes for CASSLARSNEKLFF.